This T cell receptor beta chain comes out of a study of T cell responses to AZD1222 COVID-19 vaccine. TCRdb keeps only in-frame clones here, not all; method: immunoSEQ multiplex PCR. The table has over 150,000 clones, roughly 88% seen once. The CDR3 is 13 amino acids. V gave up 11 bases and J gave up 6 bases, with 18 bases separating them. Germline loops: CDR1 ENHRY, CDR2 SYGVKD. The sequencing used peripheral blood, collected on day 0 of AZD1222 vaccination. The V call is TRBV10-3, the J call TRBJ2-3; D might be TRBD1 or TRBD2, each matching 5 bases. This receptor was identified in an adult in good health. The CDR3 spells CAVGERGPDTQYF. The CDR3 DNA is TGTGCCGTGGGGGAGCGTGGGCCGGATACGCAGTATTTT.